The clone carrying this T cell receptor (beta chain) was detected once. These data are taken from a study of control samples from healthy donors and cancer patients. Repertoires were generated with immunoSEQ multiplex PCR, while TCRdb's copy carries only in-frame clones and drops some. The profile shows some 140,000 clones, more than 85% of them singletons. V gave up 2 bases and J gave up 5 bases, with 15 bases separating them. This CDR3 is 15 amino acids long. CDR1 and CDR2 from the germline V gene are GTSNPN and SVGIG (reference sequence). The V and J genes are TRBV30 and TRBJ1-4; D gene uncertain. This sequence was found in a woman aged 25-40 years in good health. Specimen: blood. CDR3 residues: CAWSNPGDGNEKLFF. The CDR3 DNA reads TGTGCCTGGAGTAACCCGGGAGATGGGAATGAAAAACTGTTTTTT.